Each of the 18 T cell receptor beta chains below was sequenced from the same sample in a study of response to subunit inactivated influenza vaccine. From the RT-PCR reads, TCRdb called clonotypes with MiXCR, one entry per CDR3 protein. The sample holds just under 250,000 distinct CDR3 sequences, over 9% seen once. Specimen: non-naive T cells sorted from PBMCs, collected 14 to 15 days before vaccination. The receptors were gathered from a middle-aged man who received an inactivated influenza vaccine.

This clonotype has a handful of counts. This chain uses TRBV15 with TRBJ2-2, with D possibly matching TRBD2 (6 bases). Trimming pared 8 bases from V and 2 bases from J, leaving 9 bases between. The germline V gene has CDR1 LNHNV and CDR2 YYDKDF (reference sequence). The length of the CDR3 is 13 residues. CDR3 coding DNA: TGTGCCACCGGGCGGGGAAACACCGGGGAGCTGTTTTTT. Its translation is CATGRGNTGELFF.

The chain has TRBV2 and TRBJ2-2; 7 bases agree with TRBD1. Germline-derived CDR1 and CDR2 are SNHLY and FYNNEI. The junction had 5 bases not matched to a gene; V was cut back by 6 bases and J by 7 bases. CDR3 length: 13 amino acids. The CDR3 here is CASRGGSLGELFF. For the CDR3, the DNA is TGTGCCAGCAGAGGGGGCTCCCTCGGGGAGCTGTTTTTT.

This clonotype was observed a handful of times. CDR3 loop: CSARGLARSGGAYEQFF. CDR3 DNA sequence: TGCAGTGCTAGAGGATTGGCGCGTTCCGGGGGGGCTTATGAGCAGTTCTTC. This rearrangement joins TRBV20-1 to TRBJ2-1, with 8 bases fitting TRBD2. CDR1 and CDR2 (germline): DFQATT, SNEGSKA (reference sequence). The CDR3 contains 17 residues. V lost 1 base to trimming and J lost 8 bases; unmatched junction nucleotides: 16.

V is TRBV15 and J is TRBJ2-5; tentatively, D is TRBD1 (6 bases). V lost 1 base and J lost 9, with 9 bases in between. Germline assignment: CDR1 LNHNV and CDR2 YYDKDF (reference sequence). The CDR3 contains 12 residues. CDR3 sequence reads: CATSRGQEAQYF. CDR3 in DNA: TGTGCCACCAGCAGAGGACAGGAGGCCCAGTACTTC.

The V and J genes are TRBV30 and TRBJ2-6, with unresolved D. Per germline, CDR1 GTSNPN and CDR2 SVGIG (reference sequence). Trimming left V 0 bases short and J 0 bases short, with 3 bases between. CDR3 size: 14 residues. The CDR3 region has the DNA TGTGCCTGGAGTGTCGGCTCTGGGGCCAACGTCCTGACTTTC. Amino acids: CAWSVGSGANVLTF. Full variable domain (missing parts from reference TRBV30 and TRBJ2-6): SQTIHQWPATLVQPVGSPLSLECTVEGTSNPNLYWYRQAAGRGLQLLFYSVGIGQISSEVPQNLSASRPQDRQFILSSKKLLLSDSGFYLCAWSVGSGANVLTFGAGSRLTVL.

Only a few counts were recorded for this clonotype. The chain has TRBV7-6 and TRBJ1-3; D is possibly TRBD1 (5 bases). This CDR3 has 16 amino acids. V was shortened by 0 bases and J by 0 bases, with 9 bases between the two germline ends. Germline-derived CDR1 and CDR2 are SGHVS and FNYEAQ. CDR3 nucleotides: TGTGCCAGCAGCTTAGCGCGGGGGTTCTCTGGAAACACCATATATTTT. Translated: CASSLARGFSGNTIYF.

This clonotype was recorded at least ten times. The chain carries TRBV29-1 and TRBJ2-1; 7 nucleotides line up with TRBD2. The germline V gene encodes CDR1 SQVTM and CDR2 ANQGSEA. With 6 bases clipped from V and 7 bases from J, the junction kept 12 bases outside the gene matches. The CDR3 length is 14 residues. CDR3 coding DNA: TGCAGCGTCTTTGACTACGGGACTATAAATGAGCAGTTCTTC. This translates into CSVFDYGTINEQFF.

This chain links TRBV7-6 with TRBJ2-7; D tentatively fits TRBD1 or TRBD2 (5 bases each). The CDR3 spans 14 residues. V was clipped by 1 base and J by 6 bases, with 13 bases between them. Germline-derived CDR1 and CDR2 are SGHVS and FNYEAQ. CDR3 sequence reads: CASSLGGRGAEQYF. The CDR3 region has the DNA TGTGCCAGCAGCTTAGGTGGCCGAGGGGCCGAGCAGTACTTC.

The table lists this clonotype with a few counts. The rearrangement links TRBV5-1 to TRBJ2-5; D gene unclear. The germline V gene has CDR1 SGHRS and CDR2 YFSETQ. Trimming shortened V by 1 base and J by 1 base, and 8 bases separated the two germline ends. The CDR3 has 14 amino acids. This chain's CDR3 is CASSLSVRQETQYF. CDR3 nucleotide sequence: TGCGCCAGCAGCTTGTCAGTGCGCCAAGAGACCCAGTACTTC.

The chain uses TRBV6-5 and TRBJ2-1; 7 bases are a match to TRBD2. Trimming removed 0 bases from V and 0 bases from J; junction bases left unmatched: 2. From germline, CDR1 is MNHEY and CDR2 SVGAGI. CDR3 size: 16 residues. The CDR3 spells CASSYSSGISYNEQFF. Written as DNA, the CDR3 is TGTGCCAGCAGTTACTCGAGCGGGATCTCCTACAATGAGCAGTTCTTC.

This clonotype was picked up many times. The CDR3 spells CASSESLERQYF. CDR3 DNA sequence: TGTGCCAGCAGTGAGAGTCTTGAGAGGCAGTATTTT. The genes are TRBV12-3 or TRBV12-4 and TRBJ2-3, with D unresolved. Trimming pared 5 bases from V and 11 bases from J, leaving 14 bases between. The CDR3 totals 12 residues.

This clonotype was counted only a few times. V usage is TRBV7-9 and J usage is TRBJ1-2, with D possibly TRBD1 on 5 matching bases. Germline assignment: CDR1 SEHNR and CDR2 FQNEAQ (reference sequence). V was cut by 3 bases and J by 4 bases, with 9 bases left in between. The CDR3 contains 13 residues. The CDR3 spells CASSFSRGYGYTF. Here the CDR3 DNA reads TGTGCCAGCAGCTTTTCAAGGGGCTATGGCTACACCTTC.

This clonotype appeared a few times. The V call is TRBV14, the J call TRBJ1-2; 7 nucleotides agree with TRBD1. The CDR3 spans 15 residues. J gave up 5 bases and V 4 bases, and 10 bases lay outside the gene matches. Germline V gene lookup returns CDR1 SGHDN and CDR2 FVKESK. CDR3 residues: CASSRIGGARYGYTF. CDR3 DNA sequence: TGTGCCAGCAGCCGGATAGGGGGCGCGAGGTATGGCTACACCTTC.

This clonotype came up many times. The V and J genes are TRBV27 and TRBJ2-1; a weak D match, TRBD1 (6 bases). The CDR3 is 16 residues long. Trimming stripped 8 bases from V and 0 bases from J, with 17 bases between. CDR1 and CDR2 from the germline V gene are MNHEY and SMNVEV (reference sequence). The CDR3 DNA is TGTGCCAGCGGTCCAGGGGCGCAAAGCTCCTACAATGAGCAGTTCTTC. It translates to CASGPGAQSSYNEQFF.

This rearrangement joins TRBV12-3 or TRBV12-4 to TRBJ2-2; tentative D call: TRBD1 (6 bases). The CDR3 loop spans 13 amino acids. V was pared by 6 bases and J by 1 base, with 6 bases between. CDR3 sequence: CASRTGNTGELFF. CDR3 nucleotide sequence: TGTGCCAGCAGGACAGGGAACACCGGGGAGCTGTTTTTT.

This clonotype has only a few counts. This chain links TRBV7-2 with TRBJ2-1; D remains ambiguous. The V and J ends lost 1 base and 0 bases respectively, with 7 bases between them. The CDR3 covers 15 residues. Germline V lookup: CDR1 SGHTA, CDR2 FQGNSA. The DNA for the CDR3 is TGTGCCAGCAGCTTAGTGGTCAGCTCCTACAATGAGCAGTTCTTC. Translating it yields CASSLVVSSYNEQFF.

This clonotype appeared a few times. CDR3: CATSRALDRGQYF. CDR3 coding DNA: TGTGCCACCAGCAGAGCCCTCGACAGGGGGCAGTACTTC. J is TRBJ2-7 and V is TRBV15; 8 bases are a match to TRBD1. This CDR3 region has 13 residues. Germline values: CDR1 LNHNV, CDR2 YYDKDF (reference sequence). With V trimmed by 1 base and J by 9 bases, 5 bases remained unmatched.

This clonotype was recorded once. The chain is built from TRBV3-1 and TRBJ2-5; possibly TRBD2 for D (6 bases). Germline V gene lookup returns CDR1 LGHDT and CDR2 YNNKEL (reference sequence). The CDR3 extends over 18 amino acids. The V end lost 11 bases, the J end lost 1 base, and 29 bases lay between the germline ends. This CDR3 is CACSKQVSGTRGQETQYF. The CDR3 DNA follows: TGTGCCTGCTCCAAACAGGTGTCTGGGACTCGGGGCCAAGAGACCCAGTACTTC.